The 18 T cell receptor beta chains listed next were all sequenced from one sample in a study of T cell clonotyping in hematopoietic cell transplantation. Here immunoSEQ multiplex PCR was the method, and the copy in TCRdb shows in-frame clones only, minus some. The table includes nearly 70,000 clones, approximately 94% detected once. The sequenced sample was peripheral blood mononuclear cells. The receptors were gathered from a man aged 45-65 years in good health. Some clones in this sample may be carry-over from other donors' samples.

This chain joins TRBV6-1 and TRBJ1-5; 7 nucleotides agree with TRBD1. V lost 4 bases, J lost 1 base, and 4 bases stayed unmatched. The CDR3 is 15 amino acids. Germline loops: CDR1 MNHNS, CDR2 SASEGT. CDR3 nucleotides: TGTGCCAGCAGTGGAGACAGGGTAAGCAATCAGCCCCAGCATTTT. It is translated as CASSGDRVSNQPQHF.

The chain has TRBV6-5 and TRBJ2-7; the D is unclear. Between the trimmed V and J ends, which lost 0 bases and 0 bases, there was a span of 6 bases. This CDR3 is built from 14 residues. Germline assignment: CDR1 MNHEY and CDR2 SVGAGI. The CDR3 sequence is CASSYSYSSYEQYF. CDR3 nucleotides: TGTGCCAGCAGTTACTCTTACAGCTCCTACGAGCAGTACTTC.

The chain has TRBV7-2 and TRBJ2-3; D gene ambiguous. The CDR3 totals 13 residues. V shed 5 bases and J shed 7 bases, with 13 bases lying between them. Germline CDR1 and CDR2: SGHTA and FQGNSA. CDR3 coding DNA: TGTGCCAGCAGCCCCCTACCGCGAAATACGCAGTATTTT. This sequence encodes CASSPLPRNTQYF.

This CDR3 is CASADESEKLFF. CDR3 nucleotide sequence: TGTGCCAGCGCAGACGAAAGTGAAAAACTGTTTTTT. V gene TRBV2 combines with J gene TRBJ1-4; no clear D. Germline CDR1 is SNHLY and CDR2 is FYNNEI. The CDR3 is 12 residues long. Trimming removed 8 bases at V and 7 bases at J, with 11 bases between.

This clone was found once. The chain recombines TRBV27 with TRBJ2-7, with D possibly being TRBD1 or TRBD2 (5 bases each). The CDR3 sequence is 15 residues long. Germline V CDR1 and CDR2: MNHEY, SMNVEV (reference sequence). V shed 6 bases and J shed 0 bases, with 15 bases lying between them. The CDR3 sequence: CASSRQWDLSYEQYF. DNA of the CDR3: TGTGCCAGCAGCCGCCAATGGGACCTCTCCTACGAGCAGTACTTC.

V gene TRBV6-5 combines with J gene TRBJ2-2; D is possibly TRBD2 (5 bases). Trimming shortened V by 5 bases and J by 7 bases, and 5 bases separated the two germline ends. The CDR3 extends over 11 amino acids. Germline V lookup: CDR1 MNHEY, CDR2 SVGAGI. The CDR3 is CASSAGGELFF. DNA of the CDR3: TGTGCCAGCAGTGCGGGCGGGGAGCTGTTTTTT.

The CDR3 protein is CASSRTAVSNQPQHF. The CDR3 DNA sequence: TGTGCCAGCAGCCGGACAGCCGTTAGCAATCAGCCCCAGCATTTT. This rearrangement joins TRBV6-5 to TRBJ1-5, with D possibly TRBD1 on 6 matching bases. Germline V gene sequence: CDR1 MNHEY, CDR2 SVGAGI. This CDR3 region has 15 residues. V was cut by 6 bases and J by 0 bases, with 12 bases left in between.

The J gene is TRBJ2-6, the V gene TRBV30; D is tentatively TRBD1 or TRBD2 (6 bases each). Germline CDR1 is GTSNPN and CDR2 is SVGIG (reference sequence). Trimming took off 7 bases at V and 4 bases at J, with 14 bases between the two ends. This CDR3 has 14 residues. CDR3 region: CASEGGSGANVLTF. The CDR3 DNA is TGTGCCTCCGAAGGGGGGTCCGGGGCCAACGTCCTGACTTTC.

The J gene is TRBJ2-3, the V gene TRBV6-5; no clear D gene. V lost 8 bases and J lost 4, with 16 bases in between. The CDR3 length is 14 residues. Germline CDR1 reads MNHEY; CDR2 reads SVGAGI. CDR3 amino acids: CASSLRFHPDTQYF. The CDR3 DNA reads TGTGCCAGCTCTTTACGTTTCCACCCAGATACGCAGTATTTT.

This chain joins TRBV7-9 and TRBJ1-1; no definite D call. Germline CDR1 SEHNR, CDR2 FQNEAQ (reference sequence). V was trimmed by 1 base and J by 0 bases, leaving 3 bases between them. The length of the CDR3 is 13 residues. The CDR3 DNA reads as TGTGCCAGCAGCTTAGATGTGAACACTGAAGCTTTCTTT. Its protein is CASSLDVNTEAFF.

This rearrangement joins TRBV7-8 to TRBJ2-2; 8 bases line up with TRBD2. The CDR3 contains 15 residues. Germline CDR1 reads SGHVS; CDR2 reads FQNEAQ. The V and J ends lost 1 base and 6 bases, in that order; junction bases with no gene match: 4. CDR3 bases: TGTGCCAGCAGCTTAGGAACTAGCGGCGCCGGGGAGCTGTTTTTT. This encodes CASSLGTSGAGELFF.

The V and J genes are TRBV4-1 and TRBJ2-7, with a possible D match to TRBD1 (6 bases). With 4 bases removed from V and 3 bases from J, the gap between germline ends came to 13 bases. CDR3 size: 14 residues. Germline loops: CDR1 MGHRA, CDR2 YSYEKL. CDR3 sequence (DNA): TGCGCCAGCAGCCGAGCAGGGGCAAACTACGAGCAGTACTTC. Protein sequence: CASSRAGANYEQYF.

This clone was found once. The chain has TRBV27 and TRBJ1-2; 8 bases map to TRBD1. The germline CDR1 and CDR2 sequences are MNHEY and SMNVEV (reference sequence). The CDR3 has 14 residues. J gave up 4 bases and V 4 bases, and 5 bases lay outside the gene matches. The CDR3 loop is CASSSRQGPYGYTF. DNA of the CDR3: TGTGCCAGCAGTTCGCGACAGGGGCCCTATGGCTACACCTTC.

The V and J genes are TRBV11-3 and TRBJ2-7; D perhaps matches TRBD2 (5 bases). V was shortened by 1 base and J by 5 bases, with 12 bases between the two germline ends. CDR1 is SGHNT, CDR2 YENEEA, per germline. This CDR3 is 14 amino acids long. The CDR3, as DNA: TGTGCCAGCAGCTTAGGTACGGGGTCCCACGAGCAGTACTTC. Its translation: CASSLGTGSHEQYF.

There are a few counts of this clone. The chain carries TRBV19 and TRBJ1-2; TRBD1 matches at 10 bases. CDR3 length: 16 residues. Losses at the gene ends were 4 bases for V and 3 bases for J; bases not matched to a gene: 8. CDR1 is LNHDA and CDR2 is SQIVND in the germline V gene (reference sequence). The CDR3 DNA reads TGTGCCAGTAGTAGTCGGGACAGGGGCATTTACTATGGCTACACCTTC. Amino acid sequence: CASSSRDRGIYYGYTF.

This chain connects TRBV27 to TRBJ2-5, with 9 nucleotides matching TRBD2. Trimming took 0 bases from V and 5 from J; bases not matched to a gene: 10. Germline-derived CDR1 and CDR2 are MNHEY and SMNVEV (reference sequence). The CDR3 has 17 residues. CDR3 DNA: TGTGCCAGCAGTTTATCCGGGGGACTAGCCTCGGCGGAGACCCAGTACTTC. Protein sequence: CASSLSGGLASAETQYF.

The chain employs TRBV28 and TRBJ2-2, with 11 positions matching TRBD2. The V and J ends lost 1 base and 7 bases, in that order; junction bases with no gene match: 5. The germline gives CDR1 MDHEN, CDR2 SYDVKM. The CDR3 runs 16 residues. CDR3 nucleotides: TGTGCCAGCAGTTTATTCCGGACTAGCGGGTTCGGGGAGCTGTTTTTT. Amino acid sequence: CASSLFRTSGFGELFF. The complete variable domain, with remaining parts taken from reference TRBV28 and TRBJ2-2, reads DVKVTQSSRYLVKRTGEKVFLECVQDMDHENMFWYRQDPGLGLRLIYFSYDVKMKEKGDIPEGYSVSREKKERFSLILESASTNQTSMYLCASSLFRTSGFGELFFGEGSRLTVL.

This rearrangement joins TRBV19 to TRBJ2-2, with D maybe TRBD1 (6 bases). This CDR3 has 15 residues. Germline-derived CDR1 and CDR2 are LNHDA and SQIVND (reference sequence). With 6 bases removed from V and 5 bases from J, the gap between germline ends came to 16 bases. CDR3 amino acids: CASRYKGERTGELFF. The CDR3 coding sequence is TGTGCCAGTAGGTATAAGGGGGAACGGACCGGGGAGCTGTTTTTT. Looking up the rest from reference TRBV19 and TRBJ2-2 gives the full variable domain: DGGITQSPKYLFRKEGQNVTLSCEQNLNHDAMYWYRQDPGQGLRLIYYSQIVNDFQKGDIAEGYSVSREKKESFPLTVTSAQKNPTAFYLCASRYKGERTGELFFGEGSRLTVL.